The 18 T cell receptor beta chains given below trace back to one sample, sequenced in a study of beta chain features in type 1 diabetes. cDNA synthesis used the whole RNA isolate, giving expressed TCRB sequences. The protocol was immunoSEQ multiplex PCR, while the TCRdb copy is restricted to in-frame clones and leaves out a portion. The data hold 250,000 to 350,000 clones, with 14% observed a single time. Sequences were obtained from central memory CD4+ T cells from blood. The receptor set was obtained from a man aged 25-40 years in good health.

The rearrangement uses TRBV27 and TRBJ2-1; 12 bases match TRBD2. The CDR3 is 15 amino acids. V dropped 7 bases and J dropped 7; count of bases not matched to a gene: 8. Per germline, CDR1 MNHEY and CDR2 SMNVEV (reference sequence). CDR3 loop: CASTASGGAYNEQFF. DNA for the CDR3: TGTGCCAGCACCGCTAGCGGGGGGGCGTATAATGAGCAGTTCTTC.

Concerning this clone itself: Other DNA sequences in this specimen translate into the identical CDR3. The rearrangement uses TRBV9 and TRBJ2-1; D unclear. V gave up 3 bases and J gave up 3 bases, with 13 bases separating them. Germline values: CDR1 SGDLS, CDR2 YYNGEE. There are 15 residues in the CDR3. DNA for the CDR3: TGTGCCAGCAGCGGACCGCCTGCTGGCTACAATGAGCAGTTCTTC. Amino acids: CASSGPPAGYNEQFF. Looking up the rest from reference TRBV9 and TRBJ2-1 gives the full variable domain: DSGVTQTPKHLITATGQRVTLRCSPRSGDLSVYWYQQSLDQGLQFLIQYYNGEERAKGNILERFSAQQFPDLHSELNLSSLELGDSALYFCASSGPPAGYNEQFFGPGTRLTVL.

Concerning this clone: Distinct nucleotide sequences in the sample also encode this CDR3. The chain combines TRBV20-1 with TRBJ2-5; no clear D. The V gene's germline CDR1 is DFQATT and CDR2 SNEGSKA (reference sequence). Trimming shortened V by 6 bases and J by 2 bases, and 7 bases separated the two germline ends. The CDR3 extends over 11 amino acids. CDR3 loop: CSARYQETQYF. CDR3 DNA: TGCAGTGCAAGGTATCAAGAGACCCAGTACTTC.

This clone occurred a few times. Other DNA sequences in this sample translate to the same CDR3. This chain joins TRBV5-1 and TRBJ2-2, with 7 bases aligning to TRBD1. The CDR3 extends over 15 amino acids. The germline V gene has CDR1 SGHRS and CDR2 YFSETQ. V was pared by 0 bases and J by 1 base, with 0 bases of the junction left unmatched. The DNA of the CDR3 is TGCGCCAGCAGCTTGGACAGGGGGAACACCGGGGAGCTGTTTTTT. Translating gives CASSLDRGNTGELFF. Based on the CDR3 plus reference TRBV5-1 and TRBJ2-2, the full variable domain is KAGVTQTPRYLIKTRGQQVTLSCSPISGHRSVSWYQQTPGQGLQFLFEYFSETQRNKGNFPGRFSGRQFSNSRSEMNVSTLELGDSALYLCASSLDRGNTGELFFGEGSRLTVL.

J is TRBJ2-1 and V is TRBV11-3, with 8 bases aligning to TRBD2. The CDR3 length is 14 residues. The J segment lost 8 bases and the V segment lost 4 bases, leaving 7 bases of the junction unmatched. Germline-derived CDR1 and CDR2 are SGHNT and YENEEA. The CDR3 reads CASSSGGARDEQFF. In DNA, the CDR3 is TGTGCCAGCAGCTCCGGGGGGGCCAGAGATGAGCAGTTCTTC.

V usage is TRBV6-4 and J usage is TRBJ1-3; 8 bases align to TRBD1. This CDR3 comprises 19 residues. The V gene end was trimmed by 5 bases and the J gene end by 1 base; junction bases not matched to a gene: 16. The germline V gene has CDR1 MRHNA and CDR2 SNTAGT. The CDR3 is CASSIGQGLRLGSGNTIYF. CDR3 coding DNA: TGTGCCAGCAGTATCGGACAGGGCCTTCGTTTGGGATCTGGAAACACCATATATTTT.

CDR3: CASSSDYAKKEQFF. CDR3 coding DNA: TGTGCCAGCAGCTCCGACTACGCAAAAAAGGAGCAGTTCTTC. V is TRBV7-2 and J is TRBJ2-1; the D gene is possibly TRBD2 (5 bases). V was shortened by 4 bases and J by 10 bases, with 17 bases between the two germline ends. Germline V CDR1 and CDR2: SGHTA, FQGNSA. The CDR3 is made up of 14 amino acids.

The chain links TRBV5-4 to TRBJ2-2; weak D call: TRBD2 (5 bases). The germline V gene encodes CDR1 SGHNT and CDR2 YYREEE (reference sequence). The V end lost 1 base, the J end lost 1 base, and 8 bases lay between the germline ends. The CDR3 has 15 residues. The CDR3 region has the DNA TGTGCCAGCAGCTTGACTAGAGGGAACACCGGGGAGCTGTTTTTT. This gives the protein CASSLTRGNTGELFF.

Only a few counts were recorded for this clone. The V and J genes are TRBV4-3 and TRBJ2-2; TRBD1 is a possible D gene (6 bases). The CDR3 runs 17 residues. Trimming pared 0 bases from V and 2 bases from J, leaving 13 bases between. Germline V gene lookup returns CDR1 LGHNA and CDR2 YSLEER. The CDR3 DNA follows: TGCGCCAGCAGCCAAGATACTAACAGGGCTAACACCGGGGAGCTGTTTTTT. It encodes CASSQDTNRANTGELFF.

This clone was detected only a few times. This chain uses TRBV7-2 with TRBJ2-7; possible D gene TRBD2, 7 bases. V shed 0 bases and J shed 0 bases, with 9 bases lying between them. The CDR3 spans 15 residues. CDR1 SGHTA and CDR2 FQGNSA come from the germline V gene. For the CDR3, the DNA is TGTGCCAGCAGCTTAGCGGGGGGGCTCTCCTACGAGCAGTACTTC. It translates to CASSLAGGLSYEQYF.

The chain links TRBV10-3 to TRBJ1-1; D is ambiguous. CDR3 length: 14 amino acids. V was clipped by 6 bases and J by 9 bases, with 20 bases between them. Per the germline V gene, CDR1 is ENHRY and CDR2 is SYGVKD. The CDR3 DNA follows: TGTGCCATCAGACATGAAAGACCGCCGCCTCAAGCTTTCTTT. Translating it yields CAIRHERPPPQAFF.

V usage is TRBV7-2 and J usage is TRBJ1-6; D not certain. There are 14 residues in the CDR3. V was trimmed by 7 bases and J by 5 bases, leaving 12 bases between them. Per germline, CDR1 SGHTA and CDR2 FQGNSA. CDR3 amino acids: CASNNVGNNSPLHF. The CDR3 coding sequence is TGTGCCAGCAACAACGTAGGGAATAATTCACCCCTCCACTTT.

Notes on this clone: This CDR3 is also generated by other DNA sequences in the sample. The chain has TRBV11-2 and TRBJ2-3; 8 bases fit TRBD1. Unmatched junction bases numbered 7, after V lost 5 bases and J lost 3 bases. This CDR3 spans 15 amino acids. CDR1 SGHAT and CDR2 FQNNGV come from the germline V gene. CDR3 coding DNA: TGTGCCAGCAGCACGCAGGGGGCTTTGACAGATACGCAGTATTTT. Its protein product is CASSTQGALTDTQYF.

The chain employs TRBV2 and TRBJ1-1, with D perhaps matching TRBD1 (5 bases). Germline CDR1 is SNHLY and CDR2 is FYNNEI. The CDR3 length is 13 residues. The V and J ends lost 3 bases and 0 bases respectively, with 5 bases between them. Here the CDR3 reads CASSDRVNTEAFF. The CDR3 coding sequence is TGTGCCAGCAGTGACAGGGTGAACACTGAAGCTTTCTTT.

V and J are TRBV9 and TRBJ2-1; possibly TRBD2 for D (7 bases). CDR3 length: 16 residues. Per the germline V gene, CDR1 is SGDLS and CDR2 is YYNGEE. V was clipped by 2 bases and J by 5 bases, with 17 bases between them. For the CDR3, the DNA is TGTGCCAGCAGCGTTGAAACAGGGAGGGGGAACAATGAGCAGTTCTTC. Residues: CASSVETGRGNNEQFF.

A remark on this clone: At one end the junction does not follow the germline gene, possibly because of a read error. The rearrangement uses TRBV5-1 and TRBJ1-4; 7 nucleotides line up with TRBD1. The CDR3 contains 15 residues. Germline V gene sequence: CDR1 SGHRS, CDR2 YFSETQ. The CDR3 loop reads CASSPGRGTNGKLFF. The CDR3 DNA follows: TGCGCCAGCAGCCCGGGCAGGGGGACTAATGGAAAACTGTTTTTT.

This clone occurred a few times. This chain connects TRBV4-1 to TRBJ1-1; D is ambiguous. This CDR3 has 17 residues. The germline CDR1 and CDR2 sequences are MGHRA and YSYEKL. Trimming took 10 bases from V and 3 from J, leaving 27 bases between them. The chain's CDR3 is CANKVPGRLEGDTEAFF. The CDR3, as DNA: TGCGCCAACAAAGTCCCGGGCAGACTGGAGGGAGACACTGAAGCTTTCTTT.

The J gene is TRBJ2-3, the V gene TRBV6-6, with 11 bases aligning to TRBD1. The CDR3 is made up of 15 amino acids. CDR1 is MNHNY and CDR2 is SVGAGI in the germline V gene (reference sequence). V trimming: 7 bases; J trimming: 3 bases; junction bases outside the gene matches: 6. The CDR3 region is CASTDRDRGTDTQYF. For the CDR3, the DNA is TGTGCCAGCACCGACCGGGACAGGGGGACAGATACGCAGTATTTT.